A selection of T cell receptor beta chains follows, all from one sample in a study of PD-L1 blockade in urothelial cancer. Repertoires were generated with immunoSEQ multiplex PCR, while TCRdb's copy carries only in-frame clones and drops some. The data hold some 67,000 clones, with 85% to 90% observed a single time. Here the sequenced sample was PBMCs, taken around atezolizumab (anti-PD-L1) treatment. The receptors derive from a man aged 55 to 69 with urothelial cancer. CDR3s leave out the opening cysteine and the closing phenylalanine or tryptophan. Each record gives: V gene, clone size, CDR3 protein. Rows may omit the clone size; those that give it use once, few, many or a size class.

TRBV29-1 . SGTGATGELF
TRBV7-2 once ASSLVLGTSGLNEQF
TRBV10-3 . AISDQRGSGEQF
TRBV28 . ASRTEAGQF
TRBV5-1 . ASSLGWDLGFKNIQY
TRBV4-3 . ASSQDLGPQPQH
TRBV6-5 . ASSGLAGGYEQY
TRBV5-4 . ASSLAGGNTEAF
TRBV30 . AWSAGTGSSEQY
TRBV7-9 few ASSLGQGGGQPQH
TRBV5-4 . ASSLAIGVYEQY
TRBV9 . ASSVGGAYNEQF
TRBV5-1 . ASSLGDNSYEQY
TRBV2 . ASNQGQETQY
TRBV25-1 . ASSPGLRQF
TRBV19 . ASSGQGGGEQY
TRBV25-1 . ASRTGVHEQY